What follows are 20 T cell receptor beta chains derived from one specimen sequenced in a study of identical twins. Using its own MiXCR run on the 5' RACE reads, TCRdb lists one record per CDR3 protein. The data show roughly 230,000 distinct CDR3 sequences, approximately 8.3% seen once. These records were also assigned to another study, of yellow fever vaccine responses in identical twins.

Specimen: CD8+ T cells sorted from blood. Receptors were obtained from a woman under 30 in good health.

The genes are TRBV20-1 and TRBJ2-1; unclear D gene. The CDR3 loop spans 11 amino acids. CDR1 DFQATT and CDR2 SNEGSKA come from the germline V gene (reference sequence). Trimming removed 5 bases at V and 8 bases at J, with 10 bases between. The CDR3 is CSALSRDEQFF. CDR3 nucleotides: TGCAGTGCTCTAAGCCGGGATGAGCAGTTCTTC.

The gene calls are TRBV4-3 and TRBJ2-7, with D unresolved. CDR3 size: 13 residues. V was shortened by 1 base and J by 4 bases, with 8 bases between the two germline ends. Germline CDR1 reads LGHNA; CDR2 reads YSLEER. CDR3 sequence (DNA): TGCGCCAGCAGCCAAGGGGTCCTATACGAGCAGTACTTC. Translated, it gives CASSQGVLYEQYF.

The chain carries TRBV7-6 and TRBJ2-5, with D perhaps matching TRBD1 or TRBD2 (5 bases each). Trimming shortened V by 5 bases and J by 9 bases, and 19 bases separated the two germline ends. Germline lookup yields CDR1 SGHVS and CDR2 FNYEAQ. This CDR3 has 14 amino acids. The DNA of the CDR3 is TGTGCCAGCAGCCTTTCGGGACCACCTGAGGCCCAGTACTTC. Translated, it gives CASSLSGPPEAQYF.

The CDR3 region is CASSLGGVGGDEQFF. As DNA, the CDR3 is TGTGCCAGCAGTTTAGGGGGGGTAGGAGGTGATGAGCAGTTCTTC. This rearrangement joins TRBV27 to TRBJ2-1, with 7 bases lining up with TRBD2. CDR3 length: 15 amino acids. Germline V gene sequence: CDR1 MNHEY, CDR2 SMNVEV (reference sequence). Losses at the gene ends were 2 bases for V and 8 bases for J; bases not matched to a gene: 9.

This clonotype turned up a few times. The chain joins TRBV3-1 to TRBJ2-3, with D possibly being TRBD2 (6 bases). This CDR3 has 16 residues. V was cut by 1 base and J by 1 base, with 12 bases left in between. Germline V CDR1 and CDR2: LGHDT, YNNKEL (reference sequence). CDR3 coding DNA: TGTGCCAGCAGCCAAGTTCCGGGAGAGGGCACAGATACGCAGTATTTT. Encoded protein: CASSQVPGEGTDTQYF.

This clonotype appeared a few times. This sequence joins TRBV27 and TRBJ2-3; TRBD2 agrees at 12 bases. Looked up from germline, CDR1 is MNHEY and CDR2 is SMNVEV (reference sequence). V lost 5 bases, J lost 4 bases, and 19 bases stayed unmatched. There are 20 residues in the CDR3. CDR3 sequence reads: CASSVLRVLELAGGPDTQYF. CDR3 sequence (DNA): TGTGCCAGCAGTGTCCTCAGGGTGCTTGAACTAGCGGGAGGACCAGATACGCAGTATTTT.

Many counts were recorded for this clonotype. The chain is built from TRBV29-1 and TRBJ1-1; tentative D call: TRBD1 (6 bases). The ends were cut back, 2 bases at V and 4 bases at J, with 17 bases in the middle. The CDR3 totals 15 residues. Per the germline V gene, CDR1 is SQVTM and CDR2 is ANQGSEA. This chain's CDR3 is CSVEYYDRSGTEAFF. As DNA, the CDR3 is TGCAGCGTTGAATATTACGACAGGAGTGGCACTGAAGCTTTCTTT.

The gene calls are TRBV9 and TRBJ2-3; 14 bases are a match to TRBD2. This CDR3 spans 16 amino acids. With V trimmed by 3 bases and J by 5 bases, 5 bases remained unmatched. Per germline, CDR1 SGDLS and CDR2 YYNGEE. CDR3 bases: TGTGCCAGCAGCGCAACGACTAGCGGGAGGGGAGATACGCAGTATTTT. Protein: CASSATTSGRGDTQYF.

This clonotype was counted only a few times. The V gene is TRBV2, the J gene TRBJ2-2, with a weak D call TRBD2 (6 bases). With 7 bases removed from V and 7 bases from J, the gap between germline ends came to 19 bases. The CDR3 extends over 15 amino acids. The germline V gene has CDR1 SNHLY and CDR2 FYNNEI. The CDR3 nucleotides are TGTGCCAGCAAGCCGGGACTTGCCGCGGGCGGGGAGCTGTTTTTT. Protein sequence: CASKPGLAAGGELFF.

This clonotype was counted between two and nine times. The J gene is TRBJ1-6, the V gene TRBV25-1, with a tentative D call TRBD1 (5 bases). The V gene's germline CDR1 is MGHDK and CDR2 SYGVNS. This CDR3 has 13 residues. With 5 bases removed from V and 10 bases from J, the gap between germline ends came to 12 bases. The CDR3 protein is CASSQQGYSPLHF. The CDR3 region has the DNA TGTGCCAGCAGTCAGCAGGGATACTCACCCCTCCACTTT. The whole variable domain, filled in from reference TRBV25-1 and TRBJ1-6, reads EADIYQTPRYLVIGTGKKITLECSQTMGHDKMYWYQQDPGMELHLIHYSYGVNSTEKGDLSSESTVSRIRTEHFPLTLESARPSHTSQYLCASSQQGYSPLHFGNGTRLTVT.

This clonotype was seen only a few times. The chain employs TRBV7-2 and TRBJ2-7; D is perhaps TRBD2 (6 bases). The CDR3 consists of 16 residues. Trimming removed 1 base at V and 1 base at J, with 14 bases between. The germline V gene has CDR1 SGHTA and CDR2 FQGNSA. CDR3 sequence reads: CASSLDMGLRSYEQYF. Here the CDR3 DNA reads TGTGCCAGCAGCTTAGACATGGGACTTCGGTCCTACGAGCAGTACTTC.

The rearrangement uses TRBV29-1 and TRBJ2-3; D not resolved. Germline CDR1 and CDR2: SQVTM and ANQGSEA. Trimming took 1 base from V and 2 from J, leaving 4 bases between them. There are 12 residues in the CDR3. CDR3: CSVEGDTDTQYF. The CDR3 DNA follows: TGCAGCGTTGAAGGGGACACAGATACGCAGTATTTT.

In its sample, this clonotype was seen many times. The chain uses TRBV28 and TRBJ2-7; TRBD2 matches at 10 bases. This CDR3 region has 15 residues. Trimming took 5 bases from V and 6 from J; bases not matched to a gene: 10. CDR1 and CDR2 from the germline V gene are MDHEN and SYDVKM. This CDR3 reads CASSLAGVEIREQYF. In DNA form, the CDR3 reads TGTGCCAGCAGTCTAGCGGGAGTGGAGATACGCGAGCAGTACTTC.

The chain uses TRBV2 and TRBJ2-5, with D tentatively TRBD2 (6 bases). The V end lost 7 bases, the J end lost 3 bases, and 18 bases lay between the germline ends. This CDR3 is built from 15 residues. Germline V gene sequence: CDR1 SNHLY, CDR2 FYNNEI. The CDR3 nucleotides read TGTGCCAGCAACTTCTTGGAGGGAGATAAAGAGACCCAGTACTTC. It codes for CASNFLEGDKETQYF.

There are many counts of this clonotype. CDR3 in amino acids: CATSDRDSGPSTDTQYF. The DNA for the CDR3 is TGTGCCACCAGTGATCGAGACTCCGGACCTAGCACAGATACGCAGTATTTT. This chain joins TRBV24-1 and TRBJ2-3; D gene ambiguous. Germline values: CDR1 KGHDR, CDR2 SFDVKD. Trimming removed 3 bases at V and 0 bases at J, with 15 bases between. This CDR3 contains 17 residues.

This clonotype was picked up a small number of times. This chain links TRBV29-1 with TRBJ2-5; tentative D call: TRBD1 (6 bases). The germline V and J ends were trimmed by 7 bases and 0 bases, with 12 bases remaining between them. This CDR3 has 13 amino acids. Germline loops: CDR1 SQVTM, CDR2 ANQGSEA. In DNA form, the CDR3 reads TGCAGCGGGGGGACACCGTACCAAGAGACCCAGTACTTC. Protein product: CSGGTPYQETQYF.

The chain is built from TRBV28 and TRBJ2-7; the D gene is possibly TRBD1 (6 bases). This CDR3 contains 15 residues. Germline CDR1 reads MDHEN; CDR2 reads SYDVKM. V was shortened by 5 bases and J by 7 bases, with 21 bases between the two germline ends. The CDR3 DNA sequence: TGTGCCAGCAGTCCCACAGGGATCATGTGGATGGAGCAGTACTTC. Its protein product is CASSPTGIMWMEQYF. Supplemented by reference TRBV28 and TRBJ2-7, the full variable domain reads DVKVTQSSRYLVKRTGEKVFLECVQDMDHENMFWYRQDPGLGLRLIYFSYDVKMKEKGDIPEGYSVSREKKERFSLILESASTNQTSMYLCASSPTGIMWMEQYFGPGTRLTVT.

The chain has TRBV4-3 and TRBJ2-7, with D maybe TRBD1 (6 bases). The CDR3 sequence is 16 residues long. The V end was cut by 2 bases, the J end by 3 bases, with 17 bases between. Germline V CDR1 and CDR2: LGHNA, YSLEER. The CDR3 nucleotides read TGCGCCAGCAGCCAATTTCAGGGGTCGACCTACTACGAGCAGTACTTC. Residues: CASSQFQGSTYYEQYF.

The chain recombines TRBV5-1 with TRBJ2-7, with D perhaps matching TRBD2 (5 bases). Germline CDR1 reads SGHRS; CDR2 reads YFSETQ. V was pared by 0 bases and J by 5 bases, with 15 bases between. CDR3 length equals 15 residues. This chain's CDR3 is CASSLAGVSYDEQYF. In DNA, the CDR3 is TGCGCCAGCAGCTTGGCCGGGGTGTCCTATGACGAGCAGTACTTC. Looking up the rest from reference TRBV5-1 and TRBJ2-7 gives the full variable domain: KAGVTQTPRYLIKTRGQQVTLSCSPISGHRSVSWYQQTPGQGLQFLFEYFSETQRNKGNFPGRFSGRQFSNSRSEMNVSTLELGDSALYLCASSLAGVSYDEQYFGPGTRLTVT.

The table lists this clonotype with a few counts. The chain is built from TRBV12-3 or TRBV12-4 and TRBJ2-3; 8 nucleotides match TRBD2. The trim removed 4 bases at V and 6 bases at J, leaving 12 bases unmatched. The CDR3 is made up of 16 amino acids. The CDR3 is CASSYGGAGYGDTQYF. CDR3 sequence (DNA): TGTGCCAGCAGTTACGGGGGGGCGGGTTATGGTGATACGCAGTATTTT.